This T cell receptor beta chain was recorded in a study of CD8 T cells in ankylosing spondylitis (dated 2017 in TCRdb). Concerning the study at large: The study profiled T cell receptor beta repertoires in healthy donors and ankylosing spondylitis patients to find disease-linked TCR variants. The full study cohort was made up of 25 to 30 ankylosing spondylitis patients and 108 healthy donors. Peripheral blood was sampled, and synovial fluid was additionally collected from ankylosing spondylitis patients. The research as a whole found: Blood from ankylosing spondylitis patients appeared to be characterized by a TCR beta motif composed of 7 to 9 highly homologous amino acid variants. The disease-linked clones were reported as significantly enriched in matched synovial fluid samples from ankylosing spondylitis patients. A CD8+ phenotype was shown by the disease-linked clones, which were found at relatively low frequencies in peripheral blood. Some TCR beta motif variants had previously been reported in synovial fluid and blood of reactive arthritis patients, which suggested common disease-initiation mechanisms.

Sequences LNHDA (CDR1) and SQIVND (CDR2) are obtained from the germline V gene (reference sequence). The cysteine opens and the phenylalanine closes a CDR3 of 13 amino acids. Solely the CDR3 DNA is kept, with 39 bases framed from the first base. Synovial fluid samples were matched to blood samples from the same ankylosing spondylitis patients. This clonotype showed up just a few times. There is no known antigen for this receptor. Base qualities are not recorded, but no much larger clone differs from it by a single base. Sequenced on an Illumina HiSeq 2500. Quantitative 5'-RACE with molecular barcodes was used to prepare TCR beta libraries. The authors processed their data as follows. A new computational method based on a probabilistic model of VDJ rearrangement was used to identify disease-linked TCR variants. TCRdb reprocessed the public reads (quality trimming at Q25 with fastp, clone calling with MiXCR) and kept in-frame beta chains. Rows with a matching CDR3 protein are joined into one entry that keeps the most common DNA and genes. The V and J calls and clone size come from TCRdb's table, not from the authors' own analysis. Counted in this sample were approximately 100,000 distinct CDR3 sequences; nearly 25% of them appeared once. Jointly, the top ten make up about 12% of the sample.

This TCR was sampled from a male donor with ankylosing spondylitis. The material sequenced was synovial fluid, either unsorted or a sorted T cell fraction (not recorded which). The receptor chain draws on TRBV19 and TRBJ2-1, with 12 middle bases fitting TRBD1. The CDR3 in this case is CATRDRGPNEQFF. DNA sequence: TGTGCTACACGGGACAGGGGGCCCAATGAGCAGTTCTTC.